The rows below give T cell receptor beta chains drawn from one sample of a study of shared clonotypes between healthy human individuals. Sequencing used immunoSEQ multiplex PCR; TCRdb keeps in-frame clones, though not all of them. The sample records approximately 740,000 clones, approximately 79% being singletons. What was sequenced was memory CD4+ T cells sorted from blood. The receptors here all came from a woman aged 25 to 45 in good health. The CDR3 runs from the conserved cysteine through the conserved F or W. A D gene is named only where the DNA matches it firmly. Not every row has a clone size; where given, it reads once, few, many or a size class.

J,V,D,size,CDR3,DNA
TRBJ2-1,TRBV4-1,NA,once,CASRPSPGSSYNEQFF,TGCGCCAGCAGACCTAGCCCGGGTAGCTCCTACAATGAGCAGTTCTTC
TRBJ2-1,TRBV5-1,NA,few,CASSLDGESNEQFF,TGCGCCAGCAGCTTGGACGGCGAAAGCAATGAGCAGTTCTTC
TRBJ1-4,TRBV19,NA,NA,CASRRQDTTNEKLFF,TGTGCCAGTAGGAGACAGGACACAACTAATGAAAAACTGTTTTTT
TRBJ1-1,TRBV7-2,NA,few,CASSLGRTEAFF,TGTGCCAGCAGCTTAGGGAGGACTGAAGCTTTCTTT
TRBJ2-2,TRBV7-9,TRBD1,once,CASSLDRGYTGELFF,TGTGCCAGCAGCCTCGACAGGGGTTACACCGGGGAGCTGTTTTTT
TRBJ2-7,TRBV6-5,TRBD2,NA,CASTVAGTPNEQYF,TGTGCCAGCACTGTAGCGGGTACCCCCAACGAGCAGTACTTC
TRBJ2-5,TRBV5-1,NA,NA,CASSTDRAGLETQYF,TGCGCCAGCAGTACAGATCGAGCGGGCTTAGAGACCCAGTACTTC
TRBJ2-5,TRBV2,NA,NA,CASSDWGEETQYF,TGTGCCAGCAGTGACTGGGGAGAGGAGACCCAGTACTTC
TRBJ2-5,TRBV27,NA,NA,CASSPGPAWGEETQYF,TGTGCCAGCAGTCCAGGTCCGGCCTGGGGCGAAGAGACCCAGTACTTC
TRBJ2-7,TRBV5-4,TRBD1,few,CASSPEQGTSYEQYF,TGTGCCAGCAGCCCCGAACAGGGGACCTCCTACGAGCAGTACTTC
TRBJ2-3,TRBV2,TRBD2,NA,CASSPLTSGIDTQYF,TGTGCCAGCAGCCCCCTAACTAGCGGTATAGATACGCAGTATTTT
TRBJ2-5,TRBV5-6,NA,NA,CASSLGTLQETQYF,TGTGCCAGCAGCTTGGGGACATTACAAGAGACCCAGTACTTC
TRBJ2-5,TRBV6-1,NA,NA,CASSRTDEETQYF,TGTGCCAGCAGCAGGACAGATGAAGAGACCCAGTACTTC
TRBJ2-5,TRBV10-1,NA,few,CASSASGEETQYF,TGCGCCAGCAGTGCATCGGGAGAAGAGACCCAGTACTTC
TRBJ2-7,TRBV5-5,NA,few,CASSLDEGQYF,TGTGCCAGCAGCCTCGACGAGGGACAGTACTTC
TRBJ1-2,TRBV9,NA,NA,CASTGARESNYGYTF,TGTGCCAGCACCGGCGCTAGGGAATCTAACTATGGCTACACCTTC
TRBJ2-7,TRBV7-9,NA,once,CASSLSGSSEQYF,TGTGCCAGCAGCTTAAGCGGCAGTTCCGAGCAGTACTTC
TRBJ1-1,TRBV5-1,TRBD1,few,CASSLQGDEAFF,TGCGCCAGCAGCTTACAGGGGGATGAAGCTTTCTTT
TRBJ2-1,TRBV14,TRBD2,NA,CASSPTSGRTYNEQFF,TGTGCCAGCAGCCCTACGAGCGGGAGAACCTACAATGAGCAGTTCTTC
TRBJ1-3,TRBV4-1,NA,NA,CASSQADGRSGNTIYF,TGCGCCAGCAGCCAAGCCGACGGACGCTCTGGAAACACCATATATTTT
TRBJ1-1,TRBV5-4,NA,few,CASSLVAARSTEAFF,TGTGCCAGCAGCTTGGTGGCAGCTCGAAGTACTGAAGCTTTCTTT
TRBJ1-3,TRBV7-9,NA,NA,CASSQQPGSGNTIYF,TGTGCCAGCAGCCAACAGCCGGGCTCTGGAAACACCATATATTTT
TRBJ2-1,TRBV2,TRBD1,NA,CASSPRTGGRNEQFF,TGTGCCAGCAGTCCTAGGACAGGGGGACGAAATGAGCAGTTCTTC
TRBJ2-1,TRBV7-9,NA,NA,CASSLAPMGTWDEQFF,TGTGCCAGCAGCTTAGCGCCCATGGGAACCTGGGATGAGCAGTTCTTC
TRBJ2-7,TRBV6-5,NA,NA,CASRMGRTEFEQYF,TGTGCCAGCAGGATGGGTCGGACGGAATTCGAGCAGTACTTC
TRBJ2-1,TRBV28,TRBD2,NA,CASSSRLAGGQNEQFF,TGTGCCAGCTCCTCCCGACTAGCGGGAGGTCAAAATGAGCAGTTCTTC
TRBJ2-1,TRBV7-9,NA,NA,CASSTTLDEQFF,TGTGCCAGCAGCACTACCTTGGATGAGCAGTTCTTC
TRBJ2-3,TRBV7-3,NA,once,CASSLTIEDTQYF,TGTGCCAGCAGCTTAACCATAGAAGATACGCAGTATTTT
TRBJ2-2,TRBV1,NA,many,CTSSQDPHSGTSGNTGELFF,TGCACCAGCAGCCAAGACCCTCATTCCGGGACTAGCGGTAACACCGGGGAGCTGTTTTTT
TRBJ2-7,TRBV2,NA,NA,CASGQSQTYEQYF,TGTGCCAGTGGACAGTCACAGACCTACGAGCAGTACTTC
TRBJ2-2,TRBV19,NA,NA,CASSIQSATGTGELFF,TGTGCCAGTAGTATTCAGTCCGCTACAGGGACCGGGGAGCTGTTTTTT
TRBJ2-2,TRBV19,NA,NA,CASSTPGSWNTGELFF,TGTGCCAGTAGTACCCCAGGGAGCTGGAACACCGGGGAGCTGTTTTTT
TRBJ2-7,TRBV5-1,TRBD2,NA,CASSLGTSGAYEQYF,TGCGCCAGCAGCTTGGGGACTAGCGGAGCCTACGAGCAGTACTTC